This T cell receptor (beta chain) was found in a study of T and B cells in COVID-19 patients. Study in general: COVID-19 patients gave peripheral blood either during active infection or after recovery. In the active-infection cohort, about 90% of the roughly 20 patients had comorbidities linked to unfavorable COVID-19 outcome. Study-wide results and caveats: The recovered cohort had roughly 2,200 exclusive TCR clusters, including about 31 low generation probability clusters.

V lost 9 bases, J lost 4 bases, and 15 bases lay in between. CDR3 length: 14 residues. Germline-derived CDR1 and CDR2 are MNHNS and SASEGT. BIOMED2 TRB-A/B primer pools were used in multiplex TRB PCR. TCRdb re-analysed the multiplex PCR reads in MiXCR, keeping a single row per CDR3 protein. This table holds 20,000 to 25,000 distinct CDR3 sequences, 30% found once. Blood genomic DNA input for TRB amplification was about 250-500 ng. As for this clonotype: Its antigen is not known.

Sequencing was carried out using blood. This chain uses TRBV6-1 with TRBJ1-4, with D perhaps TRBD1 (5 bases). This TCR came from a human donor who had recovered from COVID-19. The CDR3 region has the DNA TGTGCCAGTGGTACCGACAGCATTAATGAAAAACTGTTTTTT. Residues: CASGTDSINEKLFF.